This T cell receptor beta chain stems from a study of CD8 T cells in Susac syndrome. RNA amounts of about 0.5 to 1 ug underwent reverse transcription with random hexamers. The amplification used immunoSEQ multiplex PCR on TCR beta CDR3; it spanned 54 Vbeta and 13 Jbeta. TCRdb itself ran the immunoSEQ multiplex PCR reads through MiXCR, one entry per CDR3 protein. This sample has about 130,000 distinct CDR3 sequences, with under 95% found just once. TCR beta sequences were obtained from blood CD8+ and CD4+ T cells. The TEMRA cells underwent FACS enrichment, while the CD8+ and CD4+ T cells underwent negative isolation. This CDR3 has 11 residues. V shed 2 bases and J shed 13 bases, with 11 bases lying between them. Germline values: CDR1 MNHEY, CDR2 SVGEGT.

V usage is TRBV6-2 or TRBV6-3 and J usage is TRBJ1-2; D unclear. The receptor comes from a human donor with multiple sclerosis. Sequenced input: CD8+ T cells from PBMCs. In DNA, the CDR3 is TGTGCCAGCAGTTACCCGGACGGTCCCACCTTC. This sequence encodes CASSYPDGPTF.